A selection of T cell receptor beta chains follows, all from one sample in a study of regulatory T cells in long-lasting Graves disease. TCRdb re-derived calls from the multiplex PCR reads in MiXCR, one entry per CDR3 protein. The table records 350,000 to 500,000 distinct CDR3 sequences, 13% to 15% of them present only once. The sample was also reused in another study, on T cells in Graves' hyperthyroidism and ophthalmopathy.

The starting material was peripheral blood mononuclear cells (PBMCs), obtained at new diagnosis, from a patient treated with antithyroid drugs. These receptor sequences come from a woman between 45 and 60 years old with Graves disease. Each CDR3 is given with its conserved first and last residue. Fields, in order: J gene, D gene, clone size, V gene, CDR3 protein, CDR3 DNA. D genes are given only for firm matches. Clone sizes are given selectively: once, few, many, or a class where the clone is expanded.

>TRBJ1-5|TRBD1|few|TRBV9
CASSATGGTHQPQHF
TGTGCCAGCAGCGCGACAGGGGGTACTCATCAGCCCCAGCATTTT
>TRBJ1-4|.|.|TRBV7-9
CASSSTGKGATNEKLFF
TGTGCCAGCAGCTCCACCGGAAAAGGGGCAACTAATGAAAAACTGTTTTTT
>TRBJ2-7|TRBD1|few|TRBV5-6
CASSRYSGTGTVSYEQYF
TGTGCCAGCAGTCGATACTCCGGGACAGGGACTGTCTCCTACGAGCAGTACTTC
>TRBJ1-4|.|many|TRBV2
CASSEVSTNEKLFF
TGTGCCAGCAGTGAGGTGTCAACTAATGAAAAACTGTTTTTT
>TRBJ2-5|TRBD2|many|TRBV27
CASRGAGLISETQYF
TGTGCCAGCAGAGGGGCGGGACTAATCTCAGAGACCCAGTACTTC
>TRBJ2-7|TRBD1|.|TRBV18
CASSWDRAVYEQYF
TGTGCCAGCTCATGGGACAGGGCGGTCTACGAGCAGTACTTC
>TRBJ1-6|.|many|TRBV12-3/TRBV12-4
CASSLTRDSPLHF
TGTGCCAGCAGTCTCACGAGGGATTCACCCCTCCACTTT
>TRBJ2-1|TRBD2|many|TRBV28
CATLAASYNEQFF
TGTGCCACCCTAGCGGCCTCCTACAATGAGCAGTTCTTC
>TRBJ2-1|TRBD2|many|TRBV20-1
CSARQSSGSYNEQFF
TGCAGTGCTAGACAGTCTAGCGGGAGCTACAATGAGCAGTTCTTC
>TRBJ2-2|.|.|TRBV2
CATSLASGELFF
TGTGCCACCTCGCTAGCATCCGGGGAGCTGTTTTTT
>TRBJ2-1|.|.|TRBV7-3
CASSNRDSYNEQFF
TGTGCCAGCAGCAACCGGGACTCCTACAATGAGCAGTTCTTC
>TRBJ2-1|TRBD2|many|TRBV2
CASSELAGRNNEQFF
TGTGCCAGCAGTGAATTAGCGGGACGGAACAATGAGCAGTTCTTC
>TRBJ1-1|.|many|TRBV20-1
CSALTGVEAFF
TGCAGTGCCCTAACGGGAGTTGAAGCTTTCTTT
>TRBJ2-1|.|.|TRBV13
CASSFRERGYNEQFF
TGTGCCAGCAGCTTCCGGGAGAGGGGCTACAATGAGCAGTTCTTC
>TRBJ2-3|TRBD2|many|TRBV6-2/TRBV6-3
CASSYDTRRGADTQYF
TGTGCCAGCAGTTACGATACTCGGCGGGGGGCAGATACGCAGTATTTT
>TRBJ1-1|.|.|TRBV29-1
CSGGPDRNTEAFF
TGCAGCGGGGGGCCGGACAGGAACACTGAAGCTTTCTTT
>TRBJ1-1|TRBD1|few|TRBV5-1
CASSSQTGLSTEAFF
TGCGCCAGCAGCTCACAGACAGGGTTGAGCACTGAAGCTTTCTTT
>TRBJ1-6|.|few|TRBV5-1
CASSLLRPDSPLHF
TGTGCCAGCAGCTTGCTAAGACCTGATTCACCCCTCCACTTT
>TRBJ1-5|.|.|TRBV20-1
CSARDLSNQPQHF
TGCAGTGCTAGAGATCTAAGCAATCAGCCCCAGCATTTT
>TRBJ1-3|TRBD1|few|TRBV28
CASSSPTGTGVEPRGNTIYF
TGTGCCAGCAGTTCGCCAACCGGGACAGGGGTCGAACCTCGTGGAAACACCATATATTTT
>TRBJ1-1|.|many|TRBV28
CASRDLAEAFF
TGTGCCAGCAGGGACCTAGCTGAAGCTTTCTTT
>TRBJ2-7|.|few|TRBV7-2
CASSPPGLQTEYF
TGTGCCAGCAGCCCCCCCGGACTCCAGACCGAGTACTTC
>TRBJ1-1|TRBD1|many|TRBV7-9
CASSAWTGETEAFF
TGTGCCAGCAGCGCGTGGACAGGGGAAACTGAAGCTTTCTTT
>TRBJ1-1|TRBD1|few|TRBV5-6
CASSWGQGQTEAFF
TGTGCCAGCAGCTGGGGACAGGGGCAGACTGAAGCTTTCTTT
>TRBJ2-1|TRBD2|many|TRBV6-2/TRBV6-3
CASSYDGSGRAATYNEQFF
TGTGCCAGCAGTTACGACGGTAGCGGGAGGGCCGCGACCTACAATGAGCAGTTCTTC
>TRBJ2-1|TRBD2|many|TRBV27
CASSPQARGGYNEQFF
TGTGCCAGCAGTCCCCAGGCGCGGGGGGGATACAATGAGCAGTTCTTC
>TRBJ1-1|.|many|TRBV30
CACSRGSEAFF
TGTGCCTGTTCCAGGGGTTCTGAAGCTTTCTTT
>TRBJ1-1|.|few|TRBV27
CASSFSTAAFF
TGTGCCAGCAGTTTTTCCACGGCAGCTTTCTTT
>TRBJ2-3|TRBD2|many|TRBV20-1
CSAGLAGVPDTQYF
TGCAGTGCTGGACTAGCGGGAGTTCCCGATACGCAGTATTTT
>TRBJ2-1|.|many|TRBV6-5
CASSSLGGYNEQFF
TGTGCCAGCAGTTCTCTAGGAGGGTACAATGAGCAGTTCTTC
>TRBJ2-7|TRBD2|few|TRBV9
CASSGKTSGDLGEQYF
TGTGCCAGCAGCGGAAAGACTAGCGGGGATCTTGGGGAGCAGTACTTC
>TRBJ1-5|.|few|TRBV6-1
CASRTQGSNQPQHF
TGTGCCAGCAGAACTCAGGGAAGCAATCAGCCCCAGCATTTT
>TRBJ1-2|TRBD1|.|TRBV7-9
CASSSTGTGWYGYTF
TGTGCCAGCAGCTCAACCGGGACAGGGTGGTATGGCTACACCTTC
>TRBJ2-1|.|many|TRBV7-3
CASSLTRDSSDEQFF
TGTGCCAGCAGCTTGACGCGGGACTCTAGCGATGAGCAGTTCTTC
>TRBJ2-1|.|.|TRBV28
CASRGSPGEQFF
TGTGCCAGCCGGGGGAGCCCAGGGGAGCAGTTCTTC
>TRBJ1-3|.|.|TRBV12-3/TRBV12-4
CASTLSDAGNTIYF
TGTGCCAGCACCCTCTCCGATGCAGGAAACACCATATATTTT
>TRBJ2-7|TRBD2|.|TRBV3-1
CASSQSGLAGVGAPYEQYF
TGTGCCAGCAGCCAATCGGGGCTAGCGGGAGTGGGGGCTCCCTACGAGCAGTACTTC
>TRBJ2-7|.|many|TRBV6-1
CASTEGNSYEQYF
TGTGCCAGCACTGAGGGAAACTCCTACGAGCAGTACTTC
>TRBJ2-7|.|.|TRBV29-1
CSVERGTYEQYF
TGCAGCGTTGAAAGGGGAACCTACGAGCAGTACTTC
>TRBJ1-2|TRBD1|many|TRBV12-3/TRBV12-4
CASRSAGGHYGYTF
TGTGCCAGCAGAAGCGCAGGGGGCCACTATGGCTACACCTTC
>TRBJ1-5|.|many|TRBV2
CASSESGAGQPQHF
TGTGCCAGCAGTGAATCAGGGGCGGGTCAGCCCCAGCATTTT
>TRBJ1-2|.|many|TRBV28
CASSPYSTKEIGYTF
TGTGCCAGCAGTCCTTATTCGACCAAAGAAATTGGCTACACCTTC
>TRBJ2-3|TRBD2|many|TRBV27
CASSSTSTSLTDTQYF
TGTGCCAGCAGTTCGACCTCGACTAGCCTCACAGATACGCAGTATTTT
>TRBJ2-3|.|few|TRBV5-1
CASSLEEDYAERYTQCF
TGCGCCAGCAGCCTGGAAGAGGACTACGCTGAGAGGTATACGCAGTGTTTT
>TRBJ2-1|TRBD2|.|TRBV10-1
CASSEFGGVASEQFF
TGCGCCAGCAGTGAGTTCGGGGGGGTAGCCAGTGAGCAGTTCTTC
>TRBJ1-2|TRBD1|.|TRBV19
CASSIGTGTYGYTF
TGTGCCAGTAGTATCGGGACAGGGACCTATGGCTACACCTTC
>TRBJ1-4|.|.|TRBV18
CASSTEATNEKLFF
TGTGCCAGCTCAACCGAAGCAACTAATGAAAAACTGTTTTTT
>TRBJ2-5|TRBD1|few|TRBV10-3
CAISGGQGAETQYF
TGTGCCATCAGTGGGGGACAGGGGGCGGAGACCCAGTACTTC
>TRBJ1-4|.|.|TRBV19
CASRPNWGDTGGELFF
TGTGCCAGTAGACCCAACTGGGGGGACACCGGGGGAGAACTGTTTTTT
>TRBJ2-7|TRBD2|.|TRBV20-1
CSARALSGTSGEQYF
TGCAGTGCTAGAGCCCTTTCCGGGACTAGCGGGGAGCAGTACTTC